One and the same sample provided the 31 T cell receptor beta chains below, sequenced in a study of CD8 T cells in ankylosing spondylitis (dated by TCRdb to 2016 to 2017). Broader findings and caveats from the paper: Blood from ankylosing spondylitis patients appeared to be characterized by a TCR beta motif made up of fewer than ten highly homologous amino acid variants.

Receptor libraries were prepared by 5' RACE. Instrument on record: Illumina HiSeq 2500. The public sequencing data were trimmed at Q25 with fastp and processed into clonotypes with MiXCR by TCRdb, which kept only in-frame beta chains. Each CDR3 protein gets just one entry, which takes the most common genes and DNA from the rows behind it. Across this sample there are a few hundred thousand distinct CDR3 sequences, with around 24% seen only once. The top ten constitute approximately 15% of the sample. The antigens these receptors bind are not known. Sequencing was done on a sample of blood, either unsorted or a sorted T cell fraction (not recorded which). The receptors derive from a male donor with ankylosing spondylitis.

The rearrangement links TRBV5-5 to TRBJ2-5, with TRBD2 as a possible D gene (6 bases). The germline V and J ends were trimmed by 0 bases and 0 bases, with 9 bases remaining between them. Germline values: CDR1 SGHKS, CDR2 YYEKEE (reference sequence). CDR3 length equals 15 residues. The CDR3 protein is CASSLDPGDQETQYF. The CDR3 DNA follows: TGTGCCAGCAGCTTGGATCCGGGGGACCAAGAGACCCAGTACTTC.

The chain has TRBV29-1 and TRBJ1-2; tentative D call: TRBD1 (6 bases). CDR3 length equals 14 residues. Between the trimmed V and J ends, which lost 3 bases and 3 bases, there was a span of 14 bases. The germline gives CDR1 SQVTM, CDR2 ANQGSEA. The CDR3 region has the DNA TGCAGCGTTGAGGGGCAGGGGCTTTACTATGGCTACACCTTC. Translating it yields CSVEGQGLYYGYTF.

The table lists this clonotype with a few counts. Relative to the germline gene, one junction end is altered; a read error may explain this. The chain joins TRBV6-1 to TRBJ1-1; no definite D call. Germline V gives CDR1 MNHNS, CDR2 SASEGT. This CDR3 region has 14 residues. DNA of the CDR3: TGTGCCAGCAGTCCCGGTGAGGTGAATACTGAAGCTTTCTTT. The encoded protein is CASSPGEVNTEAFF.

The chain has TRBV24-1 and TRBJ2-1; D not resolved. From germline, CDR1 is KGHDR and CDR2 SFDVKD. Trimming removed 5 bases at V and 8 bases at J, with 9 bases between. CDR3 length: 12 amino acids. This chain's CDR3 is CATSGQTDEQFF. The CDR3 nucleotides read TGTGCCACCAGTGGGCAGACCGATGAGCAGTTCTTC.

This chain uses TRBV6-1 with TRBJ1-3, with a weak D call TRBD1 (5 bases). The CDR3 length is 14 residues. Trimming removed 8 bases at V and 0 bases at J, with 11 bases between. Germline CDR1 reads MNHNS; CDR2 reads SASEGT. Here the CDR3 DNA reads TGTGCCAGCTTCGGGGGGAACTCTGGAAACACCATATATTTT. Its protein is CASFGGNSGNTIYF.

This clonotype was counted a few times. The chain has TRBV20-1 and TRBJ2-7; TRBD1 aligns across 11 bases. From germline, CDR1 is DFQATT and CDR2 SNEGSKA (reference sequence). There are 13 residues in the CDR3. Trimming removed 5 bases from V and 4 bases from J; junction bases left unmatched: 4. CDR3 amino acids: CSAPGQGAYEQYF. As DNA, the CDR3 is TGCAGTGCTCCTGGACAGGGGGCGTACGAGCAGTACTTC.

This clonotype was picked up a small number of times. V is TRBV7-8 and J is TRBJ2-1, with 7 positions matching TRBD1. Germline V CDR1 and CDR2: SGHVS, FQNEAQ. V dropped 2 bases and J dropped 6; count of bases not matched to a gene: 4. The CDR3 is made up of 14 amino acids. CDR3 coding DNA: TGTGCCAGCAGCTTACGACGGGACAGCAATGAGCAGTTCTTC. It codes for CASSLRRDSNEQFF.

The chain carries TRBV2 and TRBJ2-7, with no clear D. Germline V lookup: CDR1 SNHLY, CDR2 FYNNEI. V dropped 5 bases and J dropped 3 bases, with 8 bases sitting between them. The CDR3 has 12 amino acids. The CDR3 DNA reads as TGTGCCAGCAGTCCTCTAGTCTACGAGCAGTACTTC. Amino acid sequence: CASSPLVYEQYF.

The rearrangement links TRBV7-9 to TRBJ2-7, with D possibly being TRBD1 or TRBD2 (5 bases each). The CDR3 contains 15 residues. Per the germline V gene, CDR1 is SEHNR and CDR2 is FQNEAQ (reference sequence). V shed 5 bases and J shed 5 bases, with 19 bases lying between them. The CDR3 DNA reads as TGTGCCAGCAGCACCTACCGGGACGGGGCTGACGAGCAGTACTTC. Its translation is CASSTYRDGADEQYF.

The chain recombines TRBV27 with TRBJ1-1; D ambiguous. Looked up from germline, CDR1 is MNHEY and CDR2 is SMNVEV (reference sequence). This CDR3 has 16 amino acids. Trimming took 6 bases from V and 5 from J, leaving 22 bases between them. CDR3 region: CASSRSSRRITTEAFF. CDR3 in DNA: TGTGCCAGCAGCCGATCCTCCCGGAGGATAACAACTGAAGCTTTCTTT.

This clonotype has only a few counts. The chain carries TRBV20-1 and TRBJ2-4, with D perhaps matching TRBD2 (7 bases). The germline V and J ends were trimmed by 7 bases and 0 bases, with 16 bases remaining between them. Germline CDR1 DFQATT, CDR2 SNEGSKA (reference sequence). The CDR3 covers 15 residues. CDR3: CSVGGTPLAKNIQYF. In nucleotides, the CDR3 is TGCAGTGTGGGAGGGACACCTTTAGCCAAAAACATTCAGTACTTC.

The chain carries TRBV12-3 or TRBV12-4 and TRBJ1-5; 7 bases map to TRBD1. The CDR3 is made up of 14 amino acids. The V and J ends lost 6 bases and 3 bases, in that order; junction bases with no gene match: 5. For the CDR3, the DNA is TGTGCCAGCAGGATTACAGGGGACAATCAGCCCCAGCATTTT. Translating gives CASRITGDNQPQHF.

In its sample, this clonotype was seen many times. This chain joins TRBV5-1 and TRBJ2-3; unclear D gene. Per the germline V gene, CDR1 is SGHRS and CDR2 is YFSETQ. The length of the CDR3 is 14 residues. Deletions cut 2 bases from V and 4 bases from J, with 11 bases between. This CDR3 is CASSFSGPPDTQYF. The CDR3 DNA reads as TGCGCCAGCAGCTTCTCAGGCCCCCCAGATACGCAGTATTTT.

V is TRBV3-1 and J is TRBJ2-7, with D possibly TRBD1 on 6 matching bases. V lost 0 bases and J 5 bases, leaving 14 bases between the germline ends. The CDR3 extends over 15 amino acids. CDR1 and CDR2 (germline): LGHDT, YNNKEL (reference sequence). CDR3 loop: CASSQDGPGVHEQYF. CDR3 sequence (DNA): TGTGCCAGCAGCCAAGATGGTCCAGGGGTCCACGAGCAGTACTTC.

This clonotype was detected many times. The rearrangement joins TRBV29-1 to TRBJ2-5, with 10 bases fitting TRBD1. Germline V CDR1 and CDR2: SQVTM, ANQGSEA. V was pared by 7 bases and J by 4 bases, with 9 bases of the junction left unmatched. This CDR3 has 14 amino acids. The CDR3 coding sequence is TGCAGCGCTTCACAGACAGGGGGCAGAGAGACCCAGTACTTC. Protein: CSASQTGGRETQYF.

V is TRBV3-1 and J is TRBJ2-1, with D unclear. Germline CDR1 is LGHDT and CDR2 is YNNKEL (reference sequence). The germline V and J ends were trimmed by 1 base and 3 bases, with 4 bases remaining between them. This CDR3 comprises 13 residues. For the CDR3, the DNA is TGTGCCAGCAGCCAAGGAATCTACAATGAGCAGTTCTTC. Protein product: CASSQGIYNEQFF.

Here the CDR3 DNA reads TGCGCCAGCAGCCAAGGAACTAGCGGGAGTTCCCGAGAGACCCAGTACTTC. Residues: CASSQGTSGSSRETQYF. The chain joins TRBV4-3 to TRBJ2-5; 11 nucleotides match TRBD2. The CDR3 spans 17 residues. J lost 4 bases, V lost 1 base, and 8 bases had no gene match. Germline V gene data show CDR1 as LGHNA and CDR2 as YSLEER.

This clonotype has only a few counts. The CDR3 sequence is CASRGQGAYNEQFF. The CDR3 coding sequence is TGTGCCAGCAGGGGACAGGGGGCCTACAATGAGCAGTTCTTC. The gene calls are TRBV7-2 and TRBJ2-1; 11 bases line up with TRBD1. This CDR3 is 14 amino acids long. The germline gives CDR1 SGHTA, CDR2 FQGNSA. The J segment lost 2 bases and the V segment lost 6 bases, leaving 0 bases of the junction unmatched.

This clonotype came up a few times. The chain is built from TRBV28 and TRBJ2-3; maybe TRBD2 (6 bases). The germline V and J ends were trimmed by 3 bases and 3 bases, with 10 bases remaining between them. The CDR3 has 14 amino acids. CDR1 MDHEN and CDR2 SYDVKM come from the germline V gene. The CDR3 DNA follows: TGTGCCAGCAGTTTGCGGGGTCGGACAGATACGCAGTATTTT. It specifies CASSLRGRTDTQYF.

V is TRBV28 and J is TRBJ2-7; D is uncertain. Germline V lookup: CDR1 MDHEN, CDR2 SYDVKM. Trimming removed 3 bases at V and 5 bases at J, with 8 bases between. The CDR3 is 12 amino acids. The CDR3 nucleotides read TGTGCCAGCAGTTTGGTTTTGAACGAGCAGTACTTC. Translating gives CASSLVLNEQYF.

This chain joins TRBV2 and TRBJ2-6; D possibly corresponds to TRBD1 (5 bases). CDR3 length equals 15 residues. The V and J ends lost 7 bases and 3 bases respectively, with 13 bases between them. Germline CDR1 SNHLY, CDR2 FYNNEI. The CDR3 is CASTQLRDGANVLTF. CDR3 bases: TGTGCCAGCACCCAACTCAGGGATGGGGCCAACGTCCTGACTTTC.

The chain combines TRBV7-2 with TRBJ2-7; D is ambiguous. The CDR3 runs 12 residues. CDR1 is SGHTA, CDR2 FQGNSA, per germline. Trimming removed 5 bases from V and 3 bases from J, with 8 bases in between. For the CDR3, the DNA is TGTGCCAGCAGCCAATCAGACTACGAGCAGTACTTC. It yields the protein CASSQSDYEQYF. The full variable domain, in which reference TRBV7-2 and TRBJ2-7 provide the parts outside the CDR3, is GAGVSQSPSNKVTEKGKDVELRCDPISGHTALYWYRQSLGQGLEFLIYFQGNSAPDKSGLPSDRFSAERTGGSVSTLTIQRTQQEDSAVYLCASSQSDYEQYFGPGTRLTVT.

As DNA, the CDR3 is TGTGCCAGCCGGAGAGAGACAGGTACATACGAGCAGTACTTC. As protein: CASRRETGTYEQYF. This chain uses TRBV2 with TRBJ2-7, with a weak D call TRBD1 (6 bases). The CDR3 sequence is 14 residues long. Germline V lookup: CDR1 SNHLY, CDR2 FYNNEI. Trimming took off 8 bases at V and 4 bases at J, with 18 bases between the two ends.

The chain links TRBV28 to TRBJ1-2; D gene unclear. V shed 3 bases and J shed 4 bases, with 12 bases lying between them. This CDR3 contains 14 residues. The germline V gene encodes CDR1 MDHEN and CDR2 SYDVKM. DNA for the CDR3: TGTGCCAGCAGTTTGCGTAGGGCTGGCTATGGCTACACCTTC. Protein: CASSLRRAGYGYTF.

This chain joins TRBV10-1 and TRBJ2-2, with D possibly being TRBD1 (6 bases). Germline lookup yields CDR1 WNHNN and CDR2 SYGVQD (reference sequence). Deletions cut 4 bases from V and 5 bases from J, with 14 bases between. The CDR3 has 15 residues. CDR3 coding DNA: TGCGCCAGCAGTGGGGAACTAGGGGGAACCGGGGAGCTGTTTTTT. Protein sequence: CASSGELGGTGELFF.

The chain is built from TRBV10-3 and TRBJ2-7; D may be TRBD2 (5 bases). The CDR3 totals 16 residues. Germline V gene sequence: CDR1 ENHRY, CDR2 SYGVKD. V was shortened by 0 bases and J by 3 bases, with 15 bases between the two germline ends. The CDR3, as DNA: TGTGCCATCAGTGAGTCGACATATTCCGGGATCTACGAGCAGTACTTC. Translated, it gives CAISESTYSGIYEQYF.

Only a few counts were recorded for this clonotype. The chain carries TRBV11-2 and TRBJ2-1; TRBD2 matches at 8 bases. The CDR3 is 15 residues long. Germline V CDR1 and CDR2: SGHAT, FQNNGV. The V and J ends lost 8 bases and 6 bases, in that order; junction bases with no gene match: 12. CDR3 amino acids: CASGLGLVASNEQFF. The CDR3 DNA reads as TGTGCCAGCGGCCTGGGACTAGTGGCGAGCAATGAGCAGTTCTTC.

V and J are TRBV5-1 and TRBJ2-2; D perhaps matches TRBD1 (6 bases). Germline CDR1 SGHRS, CDR2 YFSETQ. The CDR3 loop spans 14 amino acids. V lost 6 bases and J lost 2, with 11 bases in between. The CDR3 reads CASNRETNTGELFF. The CDR3 nucleotides read TGCGCCAGCAACAGGGAGACCAACACCGGGGAGCTGTTTTTT.

The J gene is TRBJ2-7, the V gene TRBV20-1, with D uncertain. V was trimmed by 4 bases and J by 3 bases, leaving 10 bases between them. The CDR3 length is 12 residues. The germline CDR1 and CDR2 sequences are DFQATT and SNEGSKA (reference sequence). In DNA form, the CDR3 reads TGCAGTGCTACGGGCAGCTACTACGAGCAGTACTTC. It codes for CSATGSYYEQYF.

The rearrangement links TRBV10-3 to TRBJ2-7; the D is unclear. Between the trimmed V and J ends, which lost 4 bases and 0 bases, there was a span of 10 bases. The CDR3 consists of 14 residues. Germline-derived CDR1 and CDR2 are ENHRY and SYGVKD. The CDR3 is CAISGVGTSYEQYF. The DNA for the CDR3 is TGTGCCATCAGTGGAGTTGGCACCTCCTACGAGCAGTACTTC.

This clonotype showed up just a few times. The J gene is TRBJ2-5, the V gene TRBV4-3, with 7 bases aligning to TRBD1. Per the germline V gene, CDR1 is LGHNA and CDR2 is YSLEER. This CDR3 is 14 amino acids long. V gave up 4 bases and J gave up 4 bases; unmatched junction bases: 6. CDR3 amino acids: CASSPNRGTETQYF. The CDR3 DNA sequence: TGCGCCAGCAGCCCTAACAGGGGTACAGAGACCCAGTACTTC.